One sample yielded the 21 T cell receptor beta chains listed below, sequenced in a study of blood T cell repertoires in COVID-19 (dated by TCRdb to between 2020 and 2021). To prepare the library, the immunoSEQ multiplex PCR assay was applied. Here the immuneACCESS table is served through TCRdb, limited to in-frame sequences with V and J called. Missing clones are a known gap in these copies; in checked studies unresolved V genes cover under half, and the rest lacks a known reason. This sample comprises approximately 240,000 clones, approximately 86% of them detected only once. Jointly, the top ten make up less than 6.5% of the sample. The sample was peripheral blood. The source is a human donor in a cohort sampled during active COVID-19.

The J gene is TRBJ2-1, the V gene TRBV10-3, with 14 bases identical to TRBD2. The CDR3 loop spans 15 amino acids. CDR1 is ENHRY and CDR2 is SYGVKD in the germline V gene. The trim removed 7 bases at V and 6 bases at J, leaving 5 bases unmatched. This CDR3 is CAITIGTSGGNEQFF. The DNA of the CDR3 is TGTGCCATCACCATTGGGACTAGCGGGGGCAATGAGCAGTTCTTC.

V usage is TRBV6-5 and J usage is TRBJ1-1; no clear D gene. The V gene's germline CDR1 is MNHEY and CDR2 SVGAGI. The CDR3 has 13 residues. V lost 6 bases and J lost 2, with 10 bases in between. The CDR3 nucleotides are TGTGCCAGCAGCAGACACCTCAACACTGAAGCTTTCTTT. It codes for CASSRHLNTEAFF.

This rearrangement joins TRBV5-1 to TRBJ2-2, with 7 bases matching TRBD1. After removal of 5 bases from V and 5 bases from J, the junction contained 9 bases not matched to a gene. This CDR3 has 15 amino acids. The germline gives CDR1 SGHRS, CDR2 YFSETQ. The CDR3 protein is CASRDRNPWTGELFF. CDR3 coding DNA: TGCGCCAGCAGGGACAGGAACCCTTGGACCGGGGAGCTGTTTTTT.

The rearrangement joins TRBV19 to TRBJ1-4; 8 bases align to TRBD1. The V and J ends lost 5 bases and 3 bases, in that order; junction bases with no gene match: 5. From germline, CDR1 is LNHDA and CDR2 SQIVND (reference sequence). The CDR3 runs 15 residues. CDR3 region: CASSVTGVANEKLFF. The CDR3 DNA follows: TGTGCCAGTAGTGTGACAGGGGTGGCTAATGAAAAACTGTTTTTT.

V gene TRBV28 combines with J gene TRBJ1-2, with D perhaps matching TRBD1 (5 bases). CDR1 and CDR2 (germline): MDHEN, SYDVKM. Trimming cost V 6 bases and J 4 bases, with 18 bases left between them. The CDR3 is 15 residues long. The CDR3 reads CASRGSGEGSYGYTF. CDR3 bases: TGTGCCAGCAGGGGATCGGGGGAGGGTAGCTATGGCTACACCTTC.

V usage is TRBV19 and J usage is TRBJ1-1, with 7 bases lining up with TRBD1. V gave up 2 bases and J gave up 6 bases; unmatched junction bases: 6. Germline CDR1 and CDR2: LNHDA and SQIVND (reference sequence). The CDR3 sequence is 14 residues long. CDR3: CASSIKQGRSEAFF. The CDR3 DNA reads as TGTGCCAGTAGTATAAAACAGGGGAGGTCTGAAGCTTTCTTT.

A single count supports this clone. This CDR3 reads CASSFRTSGNTGELFF. The DNA for the CDR3 is TGCGCCAGCAGCTTCCGGACTAGCGGGAACACCGGGGAGCTGTTTTTT. This chain connects TRBV5-1 to TRBJ2-2; 10 nucleotides align to TRBD2. J lost 1 base, V lost 2 bases, and 2 bases had no gene match. The germline CDR1 and CDR2 sequences are SGHRS and YFSETQ. The CDR3 covers 16 residues.

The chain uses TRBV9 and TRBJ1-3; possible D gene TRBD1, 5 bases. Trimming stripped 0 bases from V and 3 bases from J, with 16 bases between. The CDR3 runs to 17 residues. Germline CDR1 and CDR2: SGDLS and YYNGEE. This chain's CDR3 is CASSVAPGGASGNTIYF. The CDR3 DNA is TGTGCCAGCAGCGTAGCCCCAGGCGGGGCAAGTGGAAACACCATATATTTT.

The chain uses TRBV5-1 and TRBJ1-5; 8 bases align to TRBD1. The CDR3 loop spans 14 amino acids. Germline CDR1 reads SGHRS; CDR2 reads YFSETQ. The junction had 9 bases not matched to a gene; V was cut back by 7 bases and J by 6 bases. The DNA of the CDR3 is TGCGCCAGCTTCGACAGGGGATCACCTCAGCCCCAGCATTTT. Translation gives CASFDRGSPQPQHF. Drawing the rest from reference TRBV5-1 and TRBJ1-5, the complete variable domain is KAGVTQTPRYLIKTRGQQVTLSCSPISGHRSVSWYQQTPGQGLQFLFEYFSETQRNKGNFPGRFSGRQFSNSRSEMNVSTLELGDSALYLCASFDRGSPQPQHFGDGTRLSIL.

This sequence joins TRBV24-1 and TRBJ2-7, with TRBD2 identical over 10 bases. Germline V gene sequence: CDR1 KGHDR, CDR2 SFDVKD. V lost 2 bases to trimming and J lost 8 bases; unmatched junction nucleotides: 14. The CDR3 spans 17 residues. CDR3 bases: TGTGCCACCAGTGATTCGGTGGCGGCTAGCGGGGGCCCTCAGCAGTACTTC. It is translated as CATSDSVAASGGPQQYF.

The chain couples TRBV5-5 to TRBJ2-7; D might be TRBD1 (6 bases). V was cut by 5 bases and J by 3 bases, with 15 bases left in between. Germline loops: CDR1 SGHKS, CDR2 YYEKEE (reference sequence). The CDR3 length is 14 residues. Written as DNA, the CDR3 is TGTGCCAGCAGTTTCACAGGGAACCTCTACGAGCAGTACTTC. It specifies CASSFTGNLYEQYF.

CDR3 residues: CASSQPPGEAFF. CDR3 nucleotide sequence: TGTGCCAGCAGCCAACCCCCCGGTGAAGCTTTCTTT. The chain is built from TRBV3-1 (or the pseudogene TRBV3-2) and TRBJ1-1; D is unclear. CDR3 size: 12 residues. Trimming pared 2 bases from V and 7 bases from J, leaving 8 bases between. The germline V gene has CDR1 LGHDT and CDR2 YNNKEL (reference sequence).

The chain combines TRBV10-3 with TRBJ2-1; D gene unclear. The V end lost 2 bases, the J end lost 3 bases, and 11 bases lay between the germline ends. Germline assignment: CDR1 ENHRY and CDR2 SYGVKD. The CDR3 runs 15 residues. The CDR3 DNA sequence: TGTGCCATCAGTGAGGGTGGCAGCGACTACAATGAGCAGTTCTTC. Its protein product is CAISEGGSDYNEQFF.

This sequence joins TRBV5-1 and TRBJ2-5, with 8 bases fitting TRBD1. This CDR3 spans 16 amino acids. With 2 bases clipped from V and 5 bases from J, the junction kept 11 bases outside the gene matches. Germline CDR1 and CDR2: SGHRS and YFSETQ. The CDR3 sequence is CASSFGTGVKGETQYF. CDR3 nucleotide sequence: TGCGCCAGCAGCTTCGGGACAGGCGTAAAGGGGGAGACCCAGTACTTC.

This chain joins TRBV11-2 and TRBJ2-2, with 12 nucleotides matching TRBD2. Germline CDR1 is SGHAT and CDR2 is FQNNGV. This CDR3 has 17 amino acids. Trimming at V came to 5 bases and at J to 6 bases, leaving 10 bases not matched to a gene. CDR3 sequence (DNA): TGTGCCAGCAGCCCCGTACTAGCGGGAGGCGGGTCCGGGGAGCTGTTTTTT. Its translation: CASSPVLAGGGSGELFF.

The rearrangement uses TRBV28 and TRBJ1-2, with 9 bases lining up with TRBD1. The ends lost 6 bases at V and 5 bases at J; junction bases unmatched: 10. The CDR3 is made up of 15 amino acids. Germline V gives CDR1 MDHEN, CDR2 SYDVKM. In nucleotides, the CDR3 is TGTGCCAGCAGCCTACTCACAGGGGGCCAGTATGGCTACACCTTC. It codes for CASSLLTGGQYGYTF.

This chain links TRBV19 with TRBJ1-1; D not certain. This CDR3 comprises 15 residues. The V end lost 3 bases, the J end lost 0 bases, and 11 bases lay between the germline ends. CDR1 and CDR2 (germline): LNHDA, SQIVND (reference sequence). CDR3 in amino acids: CASSMEGDMNTEAFF. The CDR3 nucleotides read TGTGCCAGTAGTATGGAAGGAGATATGAACACTGAAGCTTTCTTT.

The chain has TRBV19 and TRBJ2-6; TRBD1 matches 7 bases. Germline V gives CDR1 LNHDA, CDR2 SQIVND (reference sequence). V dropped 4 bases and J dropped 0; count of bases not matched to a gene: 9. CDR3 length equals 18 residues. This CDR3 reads CASSTGQISLSGANVLTF. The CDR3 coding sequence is TGTGCCAGTAGTACGGGACAGATCTCCCTCTCTGGGGCCAACGTCCTGACTTTC.

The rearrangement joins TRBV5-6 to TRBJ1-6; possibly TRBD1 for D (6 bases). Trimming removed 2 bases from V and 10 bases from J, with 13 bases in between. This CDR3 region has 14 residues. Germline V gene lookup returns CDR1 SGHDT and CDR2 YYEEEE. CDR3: CASSLAGVVSPLHF. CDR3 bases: TGTGCCAGCAGCTTAGCAGGGGTGGTATCACCCCTCCACTTT.

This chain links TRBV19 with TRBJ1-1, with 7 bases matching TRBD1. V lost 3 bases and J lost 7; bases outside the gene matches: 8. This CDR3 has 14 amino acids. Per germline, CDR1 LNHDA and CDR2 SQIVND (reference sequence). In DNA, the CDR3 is TGTGCCAGTAGTATCAGGACAGGCGTCGGTGAAGCTTTCTTT. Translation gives CASSIRTGVGEAFF.

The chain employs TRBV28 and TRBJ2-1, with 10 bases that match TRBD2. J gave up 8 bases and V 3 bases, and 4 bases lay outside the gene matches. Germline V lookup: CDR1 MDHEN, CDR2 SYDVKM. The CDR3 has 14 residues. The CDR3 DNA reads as TGTGCCAGCAGTTTTCAGCGGGAGGGCCATGAGCAGTTCTTC. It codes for CASSFQREGHEQFF.